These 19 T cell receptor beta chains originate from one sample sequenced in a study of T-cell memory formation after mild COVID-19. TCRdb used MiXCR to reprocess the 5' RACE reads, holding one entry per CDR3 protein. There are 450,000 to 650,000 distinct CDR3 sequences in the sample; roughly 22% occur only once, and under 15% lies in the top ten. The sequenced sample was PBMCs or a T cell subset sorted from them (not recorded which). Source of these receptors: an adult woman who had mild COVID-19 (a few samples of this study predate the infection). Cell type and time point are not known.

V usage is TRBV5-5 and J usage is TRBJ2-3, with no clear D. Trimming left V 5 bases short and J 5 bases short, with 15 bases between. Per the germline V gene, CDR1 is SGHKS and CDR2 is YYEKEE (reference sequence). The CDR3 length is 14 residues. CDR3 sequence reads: CASSFDRAKDTQYF. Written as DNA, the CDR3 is TGTGCCAGCAGTTTCGACCGGGCAAAAGATACGCAGTATTTT. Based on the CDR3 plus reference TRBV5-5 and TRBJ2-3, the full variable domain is DAGVTQSPTHLIKTRGQQVTLRCSPISGHKSVSWYQQVLGQGPQFIFQYYEKEERGRGNFPDRFSARQFPNYSSELNVNALLLGDSALYLCASSFDRAKDTQYFGPGTRLTVL.

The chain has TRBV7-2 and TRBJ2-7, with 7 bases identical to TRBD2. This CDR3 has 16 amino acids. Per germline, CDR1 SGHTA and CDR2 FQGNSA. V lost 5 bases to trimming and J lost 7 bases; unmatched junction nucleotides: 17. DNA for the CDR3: TGTGCCAGCAGCCCTATCCGCAGCGGGATACCTCCTGAGCAGTACTTC. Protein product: CASSPIRSGIPPEQYF.

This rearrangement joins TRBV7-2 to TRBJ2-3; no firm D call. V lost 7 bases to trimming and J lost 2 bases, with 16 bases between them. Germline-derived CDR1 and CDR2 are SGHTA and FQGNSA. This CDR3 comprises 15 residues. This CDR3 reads CASNPAFGVTDTQYF. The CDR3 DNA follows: TGTGCCAGCAACCCGGCCTTTGGGGTCACAGATACGCAGTATTTT.

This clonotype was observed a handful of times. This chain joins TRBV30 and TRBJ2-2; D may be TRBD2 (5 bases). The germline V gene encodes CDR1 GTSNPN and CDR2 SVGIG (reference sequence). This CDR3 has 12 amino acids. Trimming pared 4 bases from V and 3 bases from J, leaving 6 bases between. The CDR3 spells CAWNGDTGELFF. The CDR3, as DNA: TGTGCCTGGAACGGGGACACCGGGGAGCTGTTTTTT.

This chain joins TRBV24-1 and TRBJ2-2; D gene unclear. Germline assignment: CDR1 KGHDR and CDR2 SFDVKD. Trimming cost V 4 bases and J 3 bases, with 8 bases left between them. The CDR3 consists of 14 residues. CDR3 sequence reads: CATSEPIDTGELFF. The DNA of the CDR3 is TGTGCCACCAGTGAACCTATTGACACCGGGGAGCTGTTTTTT.

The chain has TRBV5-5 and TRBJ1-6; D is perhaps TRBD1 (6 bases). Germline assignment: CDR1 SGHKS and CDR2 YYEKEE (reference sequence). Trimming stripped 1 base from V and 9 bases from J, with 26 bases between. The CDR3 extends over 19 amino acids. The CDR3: CASSLLGQNRAWVGSPLHF. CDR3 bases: TGTGCCAGCAGCTTGCTTGGACAAAACAGGGCTTGGGTCGGTTCACCCCTCCACTTT.

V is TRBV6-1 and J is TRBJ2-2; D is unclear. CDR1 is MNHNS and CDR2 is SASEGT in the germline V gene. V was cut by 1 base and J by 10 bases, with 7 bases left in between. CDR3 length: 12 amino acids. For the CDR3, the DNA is TGTGCCAGCAGTGAAGAGTGGCAGGAGCTGTTTTTT. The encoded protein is CASSEEWQELFF.

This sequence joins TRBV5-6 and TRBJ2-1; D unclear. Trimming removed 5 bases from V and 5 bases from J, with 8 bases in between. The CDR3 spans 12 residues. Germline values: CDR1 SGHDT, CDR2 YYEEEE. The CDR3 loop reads CASRKSDNEQFF. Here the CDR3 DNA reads TGTGCCAGCAGAAAGAGCGACAATGAGCAGTTCTTC.

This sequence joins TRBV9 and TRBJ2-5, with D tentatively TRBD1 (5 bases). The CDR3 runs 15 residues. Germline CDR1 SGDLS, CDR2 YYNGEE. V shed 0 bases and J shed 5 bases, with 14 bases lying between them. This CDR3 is CASSVVRQSWETQYF. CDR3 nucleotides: TGTGCCAGCAGCGTAGTTCGACAGTCTTGGGAGACCCAGTACTTC.

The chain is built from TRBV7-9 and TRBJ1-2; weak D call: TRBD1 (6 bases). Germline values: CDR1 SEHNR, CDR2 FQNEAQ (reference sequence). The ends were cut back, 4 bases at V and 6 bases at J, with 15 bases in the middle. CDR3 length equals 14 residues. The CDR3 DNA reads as TGTGCCAGCAGCTCCAGAGGGGGAAATAATGGCTACACCTTC. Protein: CASSSRGGNNGYTF.

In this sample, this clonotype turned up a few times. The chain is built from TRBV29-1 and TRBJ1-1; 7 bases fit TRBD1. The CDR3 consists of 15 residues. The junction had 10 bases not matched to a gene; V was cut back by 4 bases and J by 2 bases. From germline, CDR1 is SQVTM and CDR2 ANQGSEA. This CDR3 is CSVAEDRNINTEAFF. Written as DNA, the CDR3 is TGCAGCGTTGCTGAGGACAGGAACATAAACACTGAAGCTTTCTTT.

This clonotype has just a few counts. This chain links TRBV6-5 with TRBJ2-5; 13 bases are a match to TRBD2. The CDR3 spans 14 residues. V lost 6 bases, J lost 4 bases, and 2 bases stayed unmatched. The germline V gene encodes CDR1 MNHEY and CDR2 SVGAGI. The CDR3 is CASRTSGGPETQYF. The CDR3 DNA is TGTGCCAGCAGGACTAGCGGGGGGCCAGAGACCCAGTACTTC.

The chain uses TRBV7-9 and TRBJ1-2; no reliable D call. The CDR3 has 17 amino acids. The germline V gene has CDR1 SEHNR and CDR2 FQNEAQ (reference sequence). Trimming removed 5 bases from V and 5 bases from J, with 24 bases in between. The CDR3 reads CASSHTPLQRTTYGYTF. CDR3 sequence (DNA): TGTGCCAGCAGCCACACGCCCCTACAGCGTACGACTTATGGCTACACCTTC.

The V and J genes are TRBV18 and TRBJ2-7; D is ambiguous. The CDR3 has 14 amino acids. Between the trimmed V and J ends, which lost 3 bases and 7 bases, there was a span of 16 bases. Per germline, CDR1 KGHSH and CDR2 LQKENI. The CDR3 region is CASSPPRPGREQYF. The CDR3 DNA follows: TGTGCCAGCTCACCTCCGCGTCCGGGTAGGGAGCAGTACTTC.

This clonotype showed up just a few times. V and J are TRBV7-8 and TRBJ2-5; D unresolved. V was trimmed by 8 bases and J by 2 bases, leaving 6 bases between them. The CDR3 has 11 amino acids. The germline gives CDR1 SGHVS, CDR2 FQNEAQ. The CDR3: CASAEQETQYF. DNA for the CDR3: TGTGCCAGCGCAGAACAAGAGACCCAGTACTTC.

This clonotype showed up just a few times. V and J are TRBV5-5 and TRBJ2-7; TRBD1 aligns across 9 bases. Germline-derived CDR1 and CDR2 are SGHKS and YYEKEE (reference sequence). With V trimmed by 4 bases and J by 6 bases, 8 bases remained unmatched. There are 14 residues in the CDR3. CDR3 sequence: CASSPGTGYLEQYF. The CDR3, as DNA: TGTGCCAGCAGCCCCGGGACAGGGTACCTCGAGCAGTACTTC.

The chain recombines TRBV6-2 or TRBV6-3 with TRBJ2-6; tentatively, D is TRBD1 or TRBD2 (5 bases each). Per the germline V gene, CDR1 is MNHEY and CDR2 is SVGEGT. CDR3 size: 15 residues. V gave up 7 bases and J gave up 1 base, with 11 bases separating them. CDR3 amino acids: CASTMGESGANVLTF. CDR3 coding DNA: TGTGCCAGCACAATGGGGGAATCTGGGGCCAACGTCCTGACTTTC.

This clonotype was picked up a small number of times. The CDR3 DNA reads TGCGCCAGCAGCCCATCCGGACTAGCGGGAGCCCCCGATACGCAGTATTTT. This codes for CASSPSGLAGAPDTQYF. V and J are TRBV5-1 and TRBJ2-3, with TRBD2 matching over 13 bases. CDR1 and CDR2 from the germline V gene are SGHRS and YFSETQ. The length of the CDR3 is 17 residues. V shed 4 bases and J 6 bases; nucleotides not matched to a gene: 11.

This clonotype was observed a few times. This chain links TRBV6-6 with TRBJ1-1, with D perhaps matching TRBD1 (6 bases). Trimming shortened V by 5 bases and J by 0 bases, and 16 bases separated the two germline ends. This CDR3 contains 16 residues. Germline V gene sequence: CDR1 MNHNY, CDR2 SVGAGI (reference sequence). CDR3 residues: CASSRGLGGLNTEAFF. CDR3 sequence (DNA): TGTGCCAGCAGTAGGGGGTTGGGGGGACTGAACACTGAAGCTTTCTTT.